Included here is one T cell receptor beta chain sequence, with context. The entry originates in a study of blood T cell repertoires in COVID-19. Study as a whole: The United States, Italy and Spain provided the acute and convalescent COVID-19 samples.

V dropped 1 base and J dropped 8 bases, with 9 bases sitting between them. From germline, CDR1 is MNHEY and CDR2 SVGAGI. The CDR3 is 13 amino acids. Under the authors' procedure: Reference gene primer amplification gave estimated nucleated cell counts. Clones were read by immunoSEQ multiplex PCR, and TCRdb kept only the in-frame ones, dropping some. V, J and clone size are taken as reported in that table, and D and trimming were inferred from the DNA itself. Seen here are fewer than 200,000 clones, about three quarters observed once, and the top ten hold around 2.7%. This TCR derives from a man between 65 and 85 years old with acute or convalescent COVID-19. Specimen: peripheral blood. The V call is TRBV6-5, the J call TRBJ2-1, with TRBD2 as a possible D gene (5 bases). Here the CDR3 reads CASSYLVRDEQFF. CDR3 nucleotide sequence: TGTGCCAGCAGTTACTTAGTGCGGGATGAGCAGTTCTTC.